A selection of T cell receptor beta chains follows, all from one sample in a study of T cells in Graves' hyperthyroidism and ophthalmopathy. TCRdb ran MiXCR on the multiplex PCR reads and lists one entry per CDR3 protein. The sample lists 490,000 or so distinct CDR3 sequences; under 25% were seen once. The sample was blood. The source is a woman aged 70-85 years with Graves' ophthalmopathy. The CDR3 runs from the conserved cysteine through the conserved F or W. A D gene is named only where the DNA matches it firmly. Only some rows state a clone size, as once, few, many or a class for expanded clones.

d_call j_call v_call clone_size cdr3_nt cdr3_aa
TRBD1 TRBJ2-5 TRBV10-3 . TGTGCCATCAGTCCCGGGACAGGGTTTGAGACCCAGCACTTC CAISPGTGFETQHF
. TRBJ1-3 TRBV19 . TGTGCCAGTAGTATATTCGGTGGAGGAGGTGGAAACACCATATATTTT CASSIFGGGGGNTIYF
. TRBJ1-2 TRBV5-1 . TGCGCCAGCAGCGGGTCGGACGGGCTTGGCTGCACCTTC CASSGSDGLGCTF
. TRBJ2-5 TRBV11-1 many TGTGCCAGCACCCGGGGAGACGGGGGAAGTGTAGAGACCCAGTACTTC CASTRGDGGSVETQYF
. TRBJ2-3 TRBV11-2 . TGTGCCAGCAGCTTAGGCGCTAGCCCTTCGTTCGGTACGCAGTATTTT CASSLGASPSFGTQYF
. TRBJ1-4 TRBV20-1 . TGCAGTGCTAGGCCCGGTGCAACTAATGAAAAACTGTTTTTT CSARPGATNEKLFF
. TRBJ1-3 TRBV29-1 . TGCAGCGGGGGATCACGCGGCACCATATATTTT CSGGSRGTIYF
TRBD1 TRBJ1-6 TRBV6-1 . TGTGCCAGCAGGCAGACAGGGTTCTCAGCCCTCCACTTT CASRQTGFSALHF
TRBD1 TRBJ1-4 TRBV6-2/TRBV6-3 . TGTGCCAGCCAGACAGGGTTAGCGAATGAAAAACTGTTTTTT CASQTGLANEKLFF
TRBD1 TRBJ2-3 TRBV7-6 few TGTGCCAGCAGCTTACAACAGGGGGCAATCACAGATACGCAGTATTTT CASSLQQGAITDTQYF
. TRBJ2-1 TRBV5-1 many TGCGCCAGCAGCTTGAACGGCAGGGATACTAGTGAGCAGTTCTTC CASSLNGRDTSEQFF
. TRBJ1-2 TRBV3-1 few TGTGCCAGCAGCCACTCAGGGGCGAGCTACACCTTC CASSHSGASYTF
. TRBJ2-2 TRBV24-1 few TGTGCCACCAGTGATCCAGGGTCAGATCGTTCCGGGGAGCTGTTTTTT CATSDPGSDRSGELFF
. TRBJ2-4 TRBV19 . TGTGCCAGTAGTAAGGATCGAGCAGGGATAATAATTCAGTACTTC CASSKDRAGIIIQYF
TRBD2 TRBJ2-1 TRBV3-1 many TGTGCCAGCAGCCCGTTAGCGGGAGGTCCGCAGTTCTTC CASSPLAGGPQFF
TRBD2 TRBJ2-4 TRBV29-1 . TGCAGCGTCTGTCTAGCGGAGCTAGCCAAAAACATTCAGTACTTC CSVCLAELAKNIQYF
TRBD2 TRBJ2-7 TRBV6-2/TRBV6-3 many TGTGCCAGCAGTTACCCGGCTAGCGGGAGAGGGGAGCAGTACTTC CASSYPASGRGEQYF
TRBD2 TRBJ2-7 TRBV7-3 few TGTGCCAGCAGCCCCGGGACTAGCGGGAAAATTTCCGAGCAGTACTTC CASSPGTSGKISEQYF
. TRBJ1-4 TRBV5-4 . TGCGCCAGCAGCTTGTCAGGGACGAATGAAAAACGGTTTTTT CASSLSGTNEKRFF
. TRBJ1-6 TRBV3-1 few TGTGCCAGCAGCCAAGTACCAGGAGGGGATTCACCCCTCCACTTT CASSQVPGGDSPLHF
. TRBJ1-1 TRBV2 many TGTGCCAGCAACCCGAAAATGAACACTGAAGCTTTCTTT CASNPKMNTEAFF
TRBD2 TRBJ2-1 TRBV11-2 . TGTGCCAGCAGCAATACACTAGCGGGATTGGGGGATGAGCAGTTCTTC CASSNTLAGLGDEQFF
. TRBJ1-2 TRBV6-5 few TGTGCCAGCAGTTACTCGGTGTTGGGCAGCGGAGGCTACACCTTC CASSYSVLGSGGYTF
. TRBJ2-5 TRBV4-3 few TGCGCCAGCAGCCAAGATCCGGGGGCGCACCAAGAGACCCAGTACTTC CASSQDPGAHQETQYF
TRBD1 TRBJ1-2 TRBV3-1 . TGTGCCAGCAGCCCCCTCGGACAGGCCTTTTATGGCTACACCTTC CASSPLGQAFYGYTF
. TRBJ1-2 TRBV4-1 . TGCGCCAGCAGCCTTGGCGGGGGGCGGCAGAACTATGGCTACACCTTC CASSLGGGRQNYGYTF
TRBD1 TRBJ2-2 TRBV30 few TGTGCCTGGAGTATTGGGACAGGCACCGGGGAGCTGTTTTTT CAWSIGTGTGELFF
. TRBJ2-2 TRBV19 few TGTGCCAGTAGTTGGAACAGGAACACCGGGGAGCTGTTTTTT CASSWNRNTGELFF
TRBD2 TRBJ2-3 TRBV20-1 . TGCAGTGTTAGAGCGGGGGGTGCAGATACGCAGTATTTT CSVRAGGADTQYF
TRBD1 TRBJ2-3 TRBV19 . TGTGCCAGTAGTATGGGGACAGGCTTAGATACGCAGTATTTT CASSMGTGLDTQYF
. TRBJ2-5 TRBV7-2 . TGTGCCAGCAGTTTTAGCATTGGGGAGACCCAGTACTTC CASSFSIGETQYF
TRBD2 TRBJ2-4 TRBV11-2 many TGTGCCAGCAGCCCAGGGACTAGCGGGAGAGTTGTGCTAGCCAAAAACATTCAGTACTTC CASSPGTSGRVVLAKNIQYF
TRBD1 TRBJ1-1 TRBV20-1 many TGCAGTGCTAGTCACAGGGGATTGGGCGCTGAAGCTTTCTTT CSASHRGLGAEAFF
TRBD1 TRBJ1-4 TRBV5-1 few TGCGCCAGCAGACGAACAGGGGTGTATGGTGAAAAACTGTTTTTT CASRRTGVYGEKLFF
. TRBJ2-7 TRBV6-5 few TGTGCCAGCAGTTACTCCACCCATGCGGGTGATGCCTACGAGCAGTACTTC CASSYSTHAGDAYEQYF
TRBD1 TRBJ1-1 TRBV29-1 . TGCAGCGTATCCGGGACAGACACTGAAGCTTTCTTT CSVSGTDTEAFF
. TRBJ2-7 TRBV6-1 few TGTGCCAGCAGTGGAGCTAGCGAGTACGAGCAGTACTTC CASSGASEYEQYF
TRBD2 TRBJ2-3 TRBV28 many TGTGCCAGTACTACCGGGACTAGCGACGTGTTTACGCAGTATTTT CASTTGTSDVFTQYF
. TRBJ1-5 TRBV3-1 . TGTGCCAGCAGTCAGACGAGGTCCAATCAGCCCCAGCATTTT CASSQTRSNQPQHF
. TRBJ1-1 TRBV7-6 many TGTGCCAGCAGCTTAGCGGGGGAGGGGAACACTGAAGCTTTCTTT CASSLAGEGNTEAFF
TRBD2 TRBJ2-3 TRBV10-3 many TGTGCCATCAGTGAGCAAGCGGGAGCTGCAGATACGCAGTATTTT CAISEQAGAADTQYF
. TRBJ2-2 TRBV28 . TGTGCCAGCCAGGTGACGAACACCGGGGAGCTGTTTTTT CASQVTNTGELFF
TRBD2 TRBJ2-7 TRBV28 many TGTGCCAGCAGTTTAAGCAGCGGGAGCATCAACGAGCAGTACTTC CASSLSSGSINEQYF
. TRBJ2-1 TRBV28 many TGTGCCAGCAGTTCCTCCTTGGGCCCGATGAGGGGTGGTGAGCAGTTCTTC CASSSSLGPMRGGEQFF
. TRBJ2-3 TRBV3-1 many TGTGCCAGCAGCCTTTTGGGGACAGATACGCAGTATTTT CASSLLGTDTQYF
. TRBJ1-4 TRBV10-3 . TGTGCCATCAGTGAGTCGAAGTATGAGGCTGAAAAACTGTTTTTT CAISESKYEAEKLFF
. TRBJ2-1 TRBV5-6 . TGTGCCAGCAAGGCGGGAAGCTCCTACAATGAGCAGTTCTTC CASKAGSSYNEQFF
. TRBJ1-2 TRBV27 many TGTGCCAGCAGAAATCACCGGGACGATGGCTACACCTTC CASRNHRDDGYTF
TRBD2 TRBJ2-1 TRBV5-1 . TGCGCCAGCAGCCTCGGGACTAGCGGGACTGCTGAGCAGTTCTTC CASSLGTSGTAEQFF
. TRBJ2-7 TRBV20-1 few TGCAGTGCTAGCCGTATTGAGGCAGGCGGTCGAGAGCAGTACTTC CSASRIEAGGREQYF
TRBD1 TRBJ1-2 TRBV30 few TGTGCCTGGAGCCGCCTGACAGGGGGCAACTATGGCTACACCTTC CAWSRLTGGNYGYTF
. TRBJ1-4 TRBV6-1 few TGTGCCAGCAGTCGCCACGGGCGGAATGAAAAACTGTTTTTT CASSRHGRNEKLFF
. TRBJ1-2 TRBV3-1 few TGTGCCAGCAGCCAAGCATCAGGGATGCATGGCTACACCTTC CASSQASGMHGYTF
TRBD1 TRBJ2-5 TRBV29-1 many TGCAGCGGTCGACAGGGTACCCAAGAGACCCAGTACTTC CSGRQGTQETQYF
TRBD1 TRBJ2-2 TRBV7-3 few TGTGCCAGCAGCCCCTTAACAGGGGGCTCGAACACCGGGGAGCTGTTTTTT CASSPLTGGSNTGELFF